These T cell receptor beta chains were read from a single sample in a study of blood T cell repertoires in COVID-19. Produced via immunoSEQ multiplex PCR; TCRdb's table is partial and in-frame only. The table includes approximately 260,000 clones, about 87% detected once. Input material: PBMCs or T cells enriched from blood (not recorded which). The origin of the receptors is a woman aged 40 to 50 with acute COVID-19. Both conserved end residues are part of each CDR3. Fields, in order: clone size, J gene, D gene, V gene, CDR3 DNA, CDR3 protein. A D gene is named only where the DNA matches it firmly. Rows may omit the clone size; those that give it use once, few, many or a size class.

>NA|TRBJ1-1|NA|TRBV6-1
TGTGCCAGCAGTGAATTTTCAGAAACCGAAGCTTTCTTT
CASSEFSETEAFF
>NA|TRBJ1-1|NA|TRBV6-5
TGTGCCAGCAGTTCCCCGGCCCGGGGGAACACTGAAGCTTTCTTT
CASSSPARGNTEAFF
>NA|TRBJ2-3|TRBD2|TRBV4-1
TGCGCCAGCAGCCAAGATCTCGGTGAAGCGGGAGGGATCGGCGGCACAGATACGCAGTATTTT
CASSQDLGEAGGIGGTDTQYF
>NA|TRBJ2-2|TRBD1|TRBV5-1
TGCGCCAGCAGCAGACCCGGGACAGGTAACACCGGGGAGCTGTTTTTT
CASSRPGTGNTGELFF
>NA|TRBJ1-3|TRBD1|TRBV3-1/TRBV3-2
TGTGCCAGCAGCCAAGTAGGGCAGGGGGCCTCTGGAAACACCATATATTTT
CASSQVGQGASGNTIYF
>NA|TRBJ1-6|NA|TRBV7-2
TGTGCCAGCAGCCTACGGAGCTATAATTCACCCCTCCACTTT
CASSLRSYNSPLHF
>few|TRBJ2-3|NA|TRBV7-9
TGTGCCAGCAGCTTAAAAAGTTTGGCGGTCACAGATACGCAGTATTTT
CASSLKSLAVTDTQYF
>NA|TRBJ1-2|NA|TRBV19
TGTGCCAGTAGTCCTTCGTTAAACTATGGCTACACCTTC
CASSPSLNYGYTF
>NA|TRBJ1-5|NA|TRBV4-1
TGCGCCAGCAGCCAAGATAGGGGGGGACTATCTAATCAGCCCCAGCATTTT
CASSQDRGGLSNQPQHF
>NA|TRBJ1-5|NA|TRBV23-1
TGCGCCAGCAGTCAATCGAGCACGGGAACAGCGGTCAATCAGCCCCAGCATTTT
CASSQSSTGTAVNQPQHF
>NA|TRBJ2-7|TRBD1|TRBV18
TGTGCCAGCTCACCACGGGGACAGGGATCCTACGAGCAGTACTTC
CASSPRGQGSYEQYF
>NA|TRBJ2-1|NA|TRBV28
TGTGCCAGCAGTGACCCCGCGGACAGGAGGGGTGAGCAGTTCTTC
CASSDPADRRGEQFF
>NA|TRBJ2-6|NA|TRBV27
TGTGCCAGCAGTTCCTTAGCGACTGGGGCCAACGTCCTGACTTTC
CASSSLATGANVLTF
>NA|TRBJ1-3|NA|TRBV5-4
TGTGCCAGCAGCTGGGAGGGGGTTGGAAACACCATATATTTT
CASSWEGVGNTIYF
>NA|TRBJ1-1|TRBD1|TRBV15
TGTGCCACCAGCAGGACACAGGGGGGGACCACTGAAGCTTTCTTT
CATSRTQGGTTEAFF
>few|TRBJ1-2|NA|TRBV15
TGTGCCACCAGCAGAGTCGGGGGACTTTGGGGCTACACCTTC
CATSRVGGLWGYTF
>NA|TRBJ1-1|NA|TRBV20-1
TGCAGTGGTGACTCGAACACTGAAGCTTTCTTT
CSGDSNTEAFF
>NA|TRBJ1-5|NA|TRBV30
TGTGCCTGGAGTGGAGGAGTAAATCAGCCCCAGCATTTT
CAWSGGVNQPQHF
>NA|TRBJ2-2|NA|TRBV30
TGTGCCTGGAATGGGCAGAACACCGGGGAGCTGTTTTTT
CAWNGQNTGELFF
>NA|TRBJ2-3|NA|TRBV2
TGTGCCAGCAGTTACAGCCTCACAGATACGCAGTATTTT
CASSYSLTDTQYF
>NA|TRBJ2-1|TRBD2|TRBV9
TGTGCCAGCAGCCCTAGCGGGAGGGCCTCCGCCTCCTACAATGAGCAGTTCTTC
CASSPSGRASASYNEQFF
>NA|TRBJ2-1|NA|TRBV30
TGTGCCTGGGATTCGATGGGAGTCTCCTACAATGAGCAGTTCTTC
CAWDSMGVSYNEQFF
>NA|TRBJ2-1|TRBD2|TRBV28
TGTGCCAGCAGTTTGAGTAGCGGGAGGGCCATAGTTAATGAGCAGTTCTTC
CASSLSSGRAIVNEQFF
>NA|TRBJ2-1|TRBD2|TRBV7-6
TGTGCCAGCAGCTTTACCGGGACTAGCGGCTCTTTCTCCTACAATGAGCAGTTCTTC
CASSFTGTSGSFSYNEQFF
>NA|TRBJ2-1|TRBD2|TRBV9
TGTGCCAGCAGCGTACTAGCGGGGCTTTACAATGAGCAGTTCTTC
CASSVLAGLYNEQFF
>once|TRBJ2-2|NA|TRBV7-3
TGTGCCAGCAGCTTCTCTAGCATGGGCACCGGGGAGCTGTTTTTT
CASSFSSMGTGELFF
>NA|TRBJ1-6|NA|TRBV10-3
TGTGCCATCAGTGGGGAAGGACAGACGAGCTCCTATAATTCACCCCTCCACTTT
CAISGEGQTSSYNSPLHF
>NA|TRBJ2-7|NA|TRBV6-5
TGTGCCAGCAAGAGAGTAACTACCTACGAGCAGTACTTC
CASKRVTTYEQYF
>NA|TRBJ1-2|TRBD1|TRBV28
TGTGCCAGCAGCAGGAGCCGGGACAGGGCGTTCGCGGTCTATGGCTACACCTTC
CASSRSRDRAFAVYGYTF
>NA|TRBJ1-3|NA|TRBV18
TGTGCCAGCTCACCAGATTTTGCGGGATCTGGAAACACCATATATTTT
CASSPDFAGSGNTIYF
>NA|TRBJ2-2|TRBD1|TRBV30
TGTGCCTGGAGGACAGGGACCGGGGAGCTGTTTTTT
CAWRTGTGELFF
>once|TRBJ2-1|NA|TRBV5-4
TGTGCCAGCAGCCTGAGTAGCTCCTACAATGAGCAGTTCTTC
CASSLSSSYNEQFF
>NA|TRBJ2-7|NA|TRBV29-1
TGCAGCGCCGCGGGAACCTCAGGCTACGAGCAGTACTTC
CSAAGTSGYEQYF
>few|TRBJ2-7|NA|TRBV12-3/TRBV12-4
TGTGCCAGCAGTCATATACGGGCCTACGAGCAGTACTTC
CASSHIRAYEQYF
>NA|TRBJ2-3|TRBD2|TRBV7-3
TGTGCCAGCAGCTCCGGGACTAGCGGGGTCGCAGATACGCAGTATTTT
CASSSGTSGVADTQYF
>NA|TRBJ2-7|NA|TRBV5-1
TGCGCCAGCAGCTTGGTGCCAGGGATGGCCGAGCAGTACTTC
CASSLVPGMAEQYF
>NA|TRBJ1-1|NA|TRBV19
TGTGCCAGTAGGGGGCTTATTTCTGAAGCTTTCTTT
CASRGLISEAFF
>many|TRBJ2-1|TRBD2|TRBV7-9
TGTGCCAGCAGCTCCGCCGGGGGGGTTGGCTACAATGAGCAGTTCTTC
CASSSAGGVGYNEQFF
>NA|TRBJ2-1|TRBD2|TRBV7-2
TGTGCCAGCAGCAAGACGGGACTAGCGGGAATGAGCTCCTACAATGAGCAGTTCTTC
CASSKTGLAGMSSYNEQFF
>NA|TRBJ1-5|NA|TRBV18
TGTGCCAGCTCACCCCCGGGGGGAGAGGATCAGCCCCAGCATTTT
CASSPPGGEDQPQHF
>once|TRBJ2-5|TRBD1|TRBV27
TGTGCCAGCAGCGACAGGGGCTCCGAAGAGACCCAGTACTTC
CASSDRGSEETQYF